This entry lists 16 T cell receptor beta chains sequenced from one sample in a study of cytotoxic CD8 clonotypes in ibrutinib-treated CLL. Assay used: immunoSEQ multiplex PCR; TCRdb lists only in-frame clones, some missing. The sample has roughly 200,000 clones; 79% are singletons. Material: PBMCs, obtained after 12 months of ibrutinib treatment. The receptor set was obtained from a human donor with chronic lymphocytic leukemia.

The chain joins TRBV25-1 to TRBJ2-2, with 7 bases identical to TRBD1. Germline V lookup: CDR1 MGHDK, CDR2 SYGVNS. The CDR3 has 18 amino acids. Trimming took 0 bases from V and 1 from J; bases not matched to a gene: 8. The CDR3: CASSEYSQGDLNTGELFF. The CDR3 DNA follows: TGTGCCAGCAGTGAATATTCCCAGGGGGATTTGAACACCGGGGAGCTGTTTTTT. The full variable domain, its missing parts supplied by reference TRBV25-1 and TRBJ2-2, is EADIYQTPRYLVIGTGKKITLECSQTMGHDKMYWYQQDPGMELHLIHYSYGVNSTEKGDLSSESTVSRIRTEHFPLTLESARPSHTSQYLCASSEYSQGDLNTGELFFGEGSRLTVL.

The chain employs TRBV7-6 and TRBJ1-5, with D uncertain. Trimming took off 1 base at V and 4 bases at J, with 8 bases between the two ends. Germline assignment: CDR1 SGHVS and CDR2 FNYEAQ. The CDR3 is 14 amino acids. CDR3: CASSLVGGNQPQHF. In DNA form, the CDR3 reads TGTGCCAGCAGCTTAGTCGGTGGGAATCAGCCCCAGCATTTT.

Only a few counts were recorded for this clone. The chain couples TRBV18 to TRBJ1-1; 10 bases match TRBD1. Per the germline V gene, CDR1 is KGHSH and CDR2 is LQKENI. The CDR3 is 14 residues long. V gave up 6 bases and J gave up 3 bases; unmatched junction bases: 4. The CDR3 region is CASSRTGGDTEAFF. The CDR3 DNA reads TGTGCCAGCTCTCGGACAGGGGGGGACACTGAAGCTTTCTTT.

This chain uses TRBV5-1 with TRBJ2-1, with TRBD2 matching 15 bases. Germline CDR1 and CDR2: SGHRS and YFSETQ. This CDR3 comprises 16 residues. V lost 2 bases and J lost 5; bases outside the gene matches: 2. The CDR3, as DNA: TGCGCCAGCAGCTTTCGGACTAGCGGGGGGGACAATGAGCAGTTCTTC. It yields the protein CASSFRTSGGDNEQFF.

The chain combines TRBV19 with TRBJ2-5, with D possibly TRBD1 on 7 matching bases. The CDR3 runs to 13 residues. V lost 5 bases, J lost 9 bases, and 16 bases lay in between. Germline CDR1 LNHDA, CDR2 SQIVND (reference sequence). The CDR3 DNA reads TGTGCCAGTAGTCAGGGGGGTTGGGAACCCCAGTACTTC. Its protein is CASSQGGWEPQYF.

The V call is TRBV11-3, the J call TRBJ2-1, with 8 nucleotides matching TRBD2. V trimming: 1 base; J trimming: 6 bases; junction bases outside the gene matches: 5. Germline CDR1 is SGHNT and CDR2 is YENEEA. There are 15 residues in the CDR3. The CDR3 nucleotides read TGTGCCAGCAGCTTAGGTGGTGGACTAGCCAATGAGCAGTTCTTC. Translated: CASSLGGGLANEQFF.

The chain has TRBV4-1 and TRBJ2-1, with D perhaps matching TRBD2 (5 bases). V was cut by 2 bases and J by 9 bases, with 14 bases left in between. This CDR3 spans 14 amino acids. Germline lookup yields CDR1 MGHRA and CDR2 YSYEKL. CDR3: CASSQPRRGPEQFF. CDR3 in DNA: TGCGCCAGCAGCCAACCACGGAGAGGGCCTGAGCAGTTCTTC.

The V gene is TRBV27, the J gene TRBJ1-6; tentatively, D is TRBD1 (5 bases). The CDR3 runs to 15 residues. Germline CDR1 reads MNHEY; CDR2 reads SMNVEV (reference sequence). Trimming took 2 bases from V and 6 from J, leaving 11 bases between them. CDR3 nucleotides: TGTGCCAGCAGTTTAAGGTGGGGGTCTAATTCACCCCTCCACTTT. It yields the protein CASSLRWGSNSPLHF.

The chain carries TRBV27 and TRBJ2-1; TRBD2 matches at 9 bases. The CDR3 loop spans 13 amino acids. The J segment lost 13 bases and the V segment lost 3 bases, leaving 7 bases of the junction unmatched. Per the germline V gene, CDR1 is MNHEY and CDR2 is SMNVEV (reference sequence). The CDR3 DNA follows: TGTGCCAGCAGTTTTGGCAGCGGGGGGAATCAGTTCTTC. It codes for CASSFGSGGNQFF.

The chain combines TRBV5-1 with TRBJ2-7, with 10 bases that match TRBD1. CDR3 size: 13 residues. In germline, CDR1 is SGHRS, CDR2 YFSETQ. J gave up 12 bases and V 3 bases, and 9 bases lay outside the gene matches. The CDR3 DNA reads as TGCGCCAGCAGCTCGACAGGGGGCAGTTCTTGGTACTTC. It encodes CASSSTGGSSWYF.

This clone was observed a few times. This chain uses TRBV6-1 with TRBJ2-7, with D perhaps matching TRBD1 (6 bases). With 9 bases removed from V and 6 bases from J, the gap between germline ends came to 21 bases. Germline CDR1 reads MNHNS; CDR2 reads SASEGT. The CDR3 covers 14 residues. CDR3 bases: TGTGCCAGTTCCGATGGGGGCCGACGGAGCGAGCAGTACTTC. Its protein is CASSDGGRRSEQYF.

J is TRBJ1-1 and V is TRBV6-5; TRBD1 is a possible D gene (5 bases). There are 14 residues in the CDR3. The V and J ends lost 7 bases and 6 bases respectively, with 18 bases between them. CDR1 is MNHEY and CDR2 is SVGAGI in the germline V gene. The CDR3 reads CASTPRGDYAEAFF. The CDR3, as DNA: TGTGCCAGCACCCCGCGAGGGGATTACGCTGAAGCTTTCTTT.

This clone came up a few times. The chain couples TRBV19 to TRBJ2-7; D is tentatively TRBD1 or TRBD2 (5 bases each). V was shortened by 6 bases and J by 2 bases, with 11 bases between the two germline ends. The CDR3 has 13 amino acids. Per germline, CDR1 LNHDA and CDR2 SQIVND (reference sequence). CDR3 DNA sequence: TGTGCCAGTAGGGGTCCGGGGCCCTACGAGCAGTACTTC. It is translated as CASRGPGPYEQYF.

The CDR3 protein is CASSIEGSLNQPQHF. The CDR3 DNA is TGTGCCAGTAGTATAGAAGGCTCTCTCAATCAGCCCCAGCATTTT. The gene calls are TRBV19 and TRBJ1-5; D not resolved. CDR1 and CDR2 (germline): LNHDA, SQIVND (reference sequence). The V end lost 0 bases, the J end lost 3 bases, and 9 bases lay between the germline ends. The CDR3 covers 15 residues.

V usage is TRBV6-1 and J usage is TRBJ1-3; 7 bases align to TRBD1. V was clipped by 6 bases and J by 4 bases; unmatched bases: 6. The germline V gene encodes CDR1 MNHNS and CDR2 SASEGT. The CDR3 loop spans 14 amino acids. The CDR3 spells CASRATGAGNTIYF. CDR3 coding DNA: TGTGCCAGCAGAGCCACAGGGGCGGGAAACACCATATATTTT.

Points on this clone: Other DNA variants within this sample encode the same CDR3. This chain joins TRBV4-1 and TRBJ2-5; D is unclear. The germline V and J ends were trimmed by 1 base and 5 bases, with 5 bases remaining between them. The CDR3 spans 12 residues. From germline, CDR1 is MGHRA and CDR2 YSYEKL. CDR3 sequence (DNA): TGCGCCAGCAGCCAAGTCCGGGAGACCCAGTACTTC. It encodes CASSQVRETQYF.